This T cell receptor (beta chain) was captured in a study of blood T cell repertoires in COVID-19. Study information: The samples span acute and convalescent COVID-19 from the United States, Italy and Spain. Sources were T cells, B-cell-depleted T cells, or PBMCs; the material itself was cDNA or gDNA.

The authors' processing: How many nucleated cells were present was estimated from reference gene primer amplification. This table comes from immunoSEQ multiplex PCR, and its TCRdb copy is limited to in-frame clones, with some not included. Clonal size and the V and J genes are those of that table, whereas D and trimming came from the DNA. This sample yields about 240,000 clones, of which around 90% are seen a single time; just over 7% belongs to the top ten. This clonotype originated in a man aged 55 to 70 who had recovered from COVID-19. Sequenced: peripheral blood.

The CDR3, as DNA: TGTGCCAGCAGCCACCCGACTAAACTAGCTAACACCGGGGAGCTGTTTTTT. Amino acid sequence: CASSHPTKLANTGELFF. The V and J genes are TRBV4-2 and TRBJ2-2, with D perhaps TRBD2 (6 bases). V dropped 3 bases and J dropped 2 bases, with 16 bases sitting between them. Germline CDR1 is LGHNA and CDR2 is YNFKEQ. CDR3 length equals 17 residues.